Listed here is a single TCR beta chain. This clone was counted only a few times. This receptor's antigen is unknown. No per-base quality is available; no much larger clone lies one base away. The method behind the library was the immunoSEQ multiplex PCR assay. TCRdb retrieved this table from immuneACCESS and kept in-frame rearrangements only. Not all clones are present; in checked studies, unresolved V genes account for under half, and no reason is known for the remainder. The sample profile shows more than 100,000 clones; 85% to 90% of them were found once. The top ten hold about 7% of the sample. The source of the sample is a study of radiotherapy plus CTLA-4 blockade in lung cancer (dated by TCRdb to 2017 to 2018). With regard to the full study: Objective responses occurred in around 20% of enrolled patients, and over 30% achieved disease control.

Focal radiation therapy combined with CTLA-4 blockade (ipilimumab) was tested in patients with chemo-refractory metastatic non-small-cell lung cancer. Beyond this particular receptor, the publication reports: After treatment with radiotherapy and ipilimumab, TCR clones that originated in tumors expanded in peripheral blood. The strongest predictors of response were reported to be early dynamic shifts in blood T cell clones along with a rise in serum interferon-beta following radiation.

V is cut by 1 base and J by 0 bases, and the space between the germline ends is 19 bases. As encoded in the germline V gene, CDR1 is SGHNT while CDR2 is YENEEA. The CDR3 spans 18 residues, from the cysteine through the phenylalanine. Only CDR3 DNA is held: 54 bases, read in frame from base 1. The receptor was derived from a human donor with non-small cell lung cancer that progressed on radiotherapy plus ipilimumab. Recombination linked TRBV11-3 to TRBJ2-7; perhaps TRBD1 is the D gene, with 6 bases matching. Sequencing used peripheral blood, obtained from a patient treated with radiotherapy plus ipilimumab. CDR3 sequence: CASSLAPVTGISSYEQYF. The DNA sequence follows: TGTGCCAGCAGCTTAGCCCCCGTCACAGGGATTAGCTCCTACGAGCAGTACTTC.